This passage covers 14 T cell receptor beta chains from one sample sequenced in a study of blood T cell repertoires in COVID-19. Sequenced by immunoSEQ multiplex PCR; TCRdb stores in-frame clones only, minus some. The profile shows about 310,000 clones, around 90% of them singletons. The material sequenced was peripheral blood. These receptors came from a young man with active or convalescent COVID-19.

The rearrangement links TRBV27 to TRBJ2-1; D ambiguous. The CDR3 is 15 residues long. Trimming left V 3 bases short and J 3 bases short, with 12 bases between. Germline CDR1 is MNHEY and CDR2 is SMNVEV (reference sequence). CDR3 sequence reads: CASSFSLSNYNEQFF. DNA of the CDR3: TGTGCCAGCAGTTTTTCTCTTAGCAACTACAATGAGCAGTTCTTC.

This chain uses TRBV5-4 with TRBJ1-2; 7 bases map to TRBD1. CDR1 SGHNT and CDR2 YYREEE come from the germline V gene (reference sequence). The CDR3 totals 14 residues. V dropped 1 base and J dropped 8; count of bases not matched to a gene: 8. CDR3 sequence (DNA): TGTGCCAGCAGCTTGTTGAAGGGGGCAGTGGGCTACACCTTC. Its translation: CASSLLKGAVGYTF.

The chain is built from TRBV10-3 and TRBJ2-5, with a weak D call TRBD2 (7 bases). This CDR3 is 15 amino acids long. Germline V lookup: CDR1 ENHRY, CDR2 SYGVKD. The V end lost 1 base, the J end lost 4 bases, and 13 bases lay between the germline ends. The CDR3, as DNA: TGTGCCATCAGTGAGTACGGGGGGCGAGGAGAGACCCAGTACTTC. Its protein product is CAISEYGGRGETQYF.

V gene TRBV6-1 combines with J gene TRBJ2-5, with D unresolved. Germline V gene data show CDR1 as MNHNS and CDR2 as SASEGT. V dropped 2 bases and J dropped 5 bases, with 12 bases sitting between them. CDR3 length: 14 amino acids. In DNA, the CDR3 is TGTGCCAGCAGTGAACCCGGGTCGGTTGAGACCCAGTACTTC. Residues: CASSEPGSVETQYF.

The rearrangement links TRBV4-1 to TRBJ1-2; D not certain. This CDR3 is built from 13 residues. Trimming removed 0 bases from V and 6 bases from J, with 8 bases in between. Germline loops: CDR1 MGHRA, CDR2 YSYEKL. The chain's CDR3 is CASSQEIEDGYTF. Here the CDR3 DNA reads TGCGCCAGCAGCCAAGAAATAGAGGATGGCTACACCTTC.

This chain links TRBV10-3 with TRBJ2-7; the D is unclear. The germline V and J ends were trimmed by 0 bases and 1 base, with 10 bases remaining between them. CDR1 ENHRY and CDR2 SYGVKD come from the germline V gene. This CDR3 region has 15 residues. The CDR3 sequence is CAISESTVSSYEQYF. The CDR3 coding sequence is TGTGCCATCAGTGAGTCAACAGTATCTTCCTACGAGCAGTACTTC.

The J gene is TRBJ2-7, the V gene TRBV29-1; TRBD1 agrees at 7 bases. This CDR3 has 13 amino acids. Germline-derived CDR1 and CDR2 are SQVTM and ANQGSEA. Unmatched junction bases numbered 5, after V lost 4 bases and J lost 2 bases. The CDR3: CSVGTGSTYEQYF. CDR3 DNA sequence: TGCAGCGTTGGGACAGGATCTACCTACGAGCAGTACTTC.

The genes are TRBV7-8 and TRBJ1-2, with 7 bases identical to TRBD1. The J segment lost 6 bases and the V segment lost 2 bases, leaving 0 bases of the junction unmatched. Germline CDR1 reads SGHVS; CDR2 reads FQNEAQ. This CDR3 spans 12 amino acids. The DNA of the CDR3 is TGTGCCAGCAGCTTAAGGGGGCATGGCTACACCTTC. Translated, it gives CASSLRGHGYTF.

The CDR3 is CASSLLRSEAFF. The CDR3 DNA is TGTGCCAGCAGCCTACTGAGGTCCGAAGCTTTCTTT. The J gene is TRBJ1-1, the V gene TRBV7-9; D gene uncertain. There are 12 residues in the CDR3. Germline loops: CDR1 SEHNR, CDR2 FQNEAQ (reference sequence). The germline V and J ends were trimmed by 5 bases and 8 bases, with 12 bases remaining between them.

This chain joins TRBV2 and TRBJ2-3; 10 bases match TRBD2. CDR1 and CDR2 (germline): SNHLY, FYNNEI. The CDR3 covers 15 residues. The DNA of the CDR3 is TGTGCAACGCAGTATTTAGCGGGAGGCCCAGATACGCAGTATTTT. Translated: CATQYLAGGPDTQYF.

The genes are TRBV18 and TRBJ2-1; 10 bases line up with TRBD2. Germline loops: CDR1 KGHSH, CDR2 LQKENI. The CDR3 length is 16 residues. J gave up 5 bases and V 6 bases, and 10 bases lay outside the gene matches. CDR3 nucleotides: TGTGCCAGCTCTTCCGGGACTAGCGTACTGAACAATGAGCAGTTCTTC. It specifies CASSSGTSVLNNEQFF.

The chain couples TRBV15 to TRBJ2-2; no definite D call. From germline, CDR1 is LNHNV and CDR2 YYDKDF (reference sequence). V was shortened by 0 bases and J by 1 base, with 6 bases between the two germline ends. There are 15 residues in the CDR3. CDR3 protein: CATSREAGNTGELFF. In DNA form, the CDR3 reads TGTGCCACCAGCAGAGAGGCAGGGAACACCGGGGAGCTGTTTTTT.

J is TRBJ2-2 and V is TRBV19; 14 bases align to TRBD2. CDR1 and CDR2 (germline): LNHDA, SQIVND (reference sequence). The CDR3 consists of 17 residues. J was trimmed by 0 bases and V by 7 bases; bases with no gene match: 4. This chain's CDR3 is CASTGLAGGSNTGELFF. CDR3 bases: TGTGCCAGTACAGGACTAGCGGGAGGATCGAACACCGGGGAGCTGTTTTTT.

CDR3 in DNA: TGTGCCAGCAGCTTAGTGCAGGGGGTGGCACCCCTCCACTTT. Amino acid sequence: CASSLVQGVAPLHF. This sequence joins TRBV7-9 and TRBJ1-6; 7 bases are a match to TRBD1. Germline assignment: CDR1 SEHNR and CDR2 FQNEAQ (reference sequence). Unmatched junction bases numbered 5, after V lost 1 base and J lost 11 bases. The CDR3 loop spans 14 amino acids.